Included here is one T cell receptor (beta chain) sequence, with context. Its target is not known. This sample is part of a study of blood T cells in healthy people across ages. Overall study findings and caveats: Estimated diversity across one million T cells was deemed an underestimate.

V lost 2 bases and J lost 0, with 8 bases in between. CDR1 and CDR2 from the germline V gene are MNHEY and SVGAGI. This CDR3 region has 16 residues. Primed by a sample-barcoded 5' primer and a J-beta primer mix, a second PCR proceeded for about 7 to 11 cycles. TCRdb independently ran MiXCR on the 5' RACE reads; one entry per CDR3 protein. Among around 1.5 million distinct CDR3 sequences listed, 42% were seen once. This sequence joins TRBV6-5 and TRBJ2-6, with D unclear. The source is a woman under 30 in good health. The source material was blood. CDR3 in amino acids: CASSYPTSSGANVLTF. The CDR3 DNA reads as TGTGCCAGCAGTTACCCCACAAGCTCTGGGGCCAACGTCCTGACTTTC.